One and the same sample provided the 20 T cell receptor beta chains below, sequenced in a study of blood T cells in healthy people across ages (dated by TCRdb to the mid-2010s). The library was built by means of 5' RACE. The instrument given in TCRdb is Illumina HiSeq 2500. A second PCR of about 6 to 11 cycles was performed with a sample-barcoded 5' primer and a J-beta primer mix. TCRdb passed the public sequencing reads through fastp at Q25 and MiXCR, retaining productive beta sequences. All rows with the same CDR3 protein become a single entry with the most common DNA and genes. This sample lists about 800,000 distinct CDR3 sequences; approximately 25% were detected once. The ten largest clones add up to 3% to 4% of the sample. A further study also used this sample, focusing on T cells of mothers and their children.

Sequences were obtained from blood. Receptors were obtained from a boy under 18 in good health.

The rearrangement uses TRBV5-1 and TRBJ2-5; D gene uncertain. The length of the CDR3 is 15 residues. The germline V gene encodes CDR1 SGHRS and CDR2 YFSETQ. The V end was cut by 7 bases, the J end by 0 bases, with 16 bases between. DNA for the CDR3: TGCGCCAGCTGCCGTACGACAACCTACCAAGAGACCCAGTACTTC. It specifies CASCRTTTYQETQYF.

V is TRBV14 and J is TRBJ2-1, with TRBD2 matching over 8 bases. CDR3 length: 15 amino acids. In germline, CDR1 is SGHDN, CDR2 FVKESK. V was pared by 5 bases and J by 2 bases, with 5 bases of the junction left unmatched. CDR3 bases: TGTGCCAGCAGCTTCCGGCGGGGGGCCTACAATGAGCAGTTCTTC. Translation gives CASSFRRGAYNEQFF.

On this clonotype: The junction does not match germline at one end; this may be a read error. V and J are TRBV7-2 and TRBJ2-4, with a tentative D call TRBD2 (6 bases). Germline-derived CDR1 and CDR2 are SGHTA and FQGNSA. This CDR3 region has 17 residues. CDR3 sequence: CASGREGLADTKNIHYF. The DNA of the CDR3 is TGTGCCAGTGGAAGGGAAGGATTAGCGGACACCAAAAACATTCACTACTTC.

There are a few counts of this clonotype. The CDR3 DNA follows: TGTGCCAGCAGCTTAAAACCGCGTGTATCAGGCCAGTACTTC. Translation: CASSLKPRVSGQYF. The chain recombines TRBV11-2 with TRBJ2-5; D gene ambiguous. There are 14 residues in the CDR3. Germline-derived CDR1 and CDR2 are SGHAT and FQNNGV. V lost 2 bases, J lost 10 bases, and 17 bases lay in between.

The chain uses TRBV25-1 and TRBJ2-4; D remains unclear. V gave up 6 bases and J gave up 8 bases, with 14 bases separating them. CDR3 length: 13 residues. Germline lookup yields CDR1 MGHDK and CDR2 SYGVNS. This CDR3 is CASRQPIVDIQYF. CDR3 DNA: TGTGCCAGCAGACAGCCAATCGTGGACATTCAGTACTTC.

The CDR3 region is CASSASTGNTEAFF. The CDR3 coding sequence is TGTGCCAGCAGCGCCTCGACAGGGAACACTGAAGCTTTCTTT. This chain uses TRBV7-2 with TRBJ1-1; tentative D call: TRBD1 (6 bases). The CDR3 sequence is 14 residues long. Germline CDR1 SGHTA, CDR2 FQGNSA. V was cut by 5 bases and J by 1 base, with 11 bases left in between. Complete variable domain (other parts from reference TRBV7-2 and TRBJ1-1): GAGVSQSPSNKVTEKGKDVELRCDPISGHTALYWYRQSLGQGLEFLIYFQGNSAPDKSGLPSDRFSAERTGGSVSTLTIQRTQQEDSAVYLCASSASTGNTEAFFGQGTRLTVV.

The V call is TRBV5-1, the J call TRBJ2-4; TRBD2 is a possible D gene (5 bases). Germline loops: CDR1 SGHRS, CDR2 YFSETQ. V dropped 4 bases and J dropped 4 bases, with 18 bases sitting between them. This CDR3 spans 16 amino acids. The DNA for the CDR3 is TGCGCCAGCAGCCCCCTCAGCTGGGAGCGGAAAAACATTCAGTACTTC. Its translation: CASSPLSWERKNIQYF.

The CDR3: CSARWDEQFF. CDR3 coding DNA: TGCAGCGCTCGCTGGGATGAGCAGTTCTTC. The V gene is TRBV29-1, the J gene TRBJ2-1; D is unresolved. Germline assignment: CDR1 SQVTM and CDR2 ANQGSEA. V was shortened by 7 bases and J by 8 bases, with 9 bases between the two germline ends. This CDR3 contains 10 residues.

The chain couples TRBV6-5 to TRBJ1-1, with D unresolved. V dropped 4 bases and J dropped 3 bases, with 21 bases sitting between them. Germline CDR1 MNHEY, CDR2 SVGAGI. The CDR3 is made up of 17 amino acids. The CDR3 loop reads CASSSRLMSKVYTEAFF. In DNA, the CDR3 is TGTGCCAGCAGTTCCCGACTGATGTCGAAGGTGTACACTGAAGCTTTCTTT.

CDR3 bases: TGTGCCACCAGTGATTCAAGATGGGGGCTAGGGGAGCAGTACTTC. This encodes CATSDSRWGLGEQYF. V gene TRBV24-1 combines with J gene TRBJ2-7; TRBD1 is a possible D gene (6 bases). This CDR3 contains 15 residues. Germline CDR1 and CDR2: KGHDR and SFDVKD. The V end was cut by 2 bases, the J end by 7 bases, with 17 bases between.

The chain couples TRBV7-2 to TRBJ1-6, with D possibly being TRBD1 (5 bases). Trimming took 5 bases from V and 4 from J, leaving 12 bases between them. The CDR3 consists of 15 residues. Germline lookup yields CDR1 SGHTA and CDR2 FQGNSA. The CDR3 region is CASSPSTEYNSPLHF. In nucleotides, the CDR3 is TGTGCCAGCAGCCCCTCGACAGAGTATAATTCACCCCTCCACTTT.

This chain uses TRBV7-9 with TRBJ2-3; D is perhaps TRBD1 (6 bases). Trimming cost V 0 bases and J 5 bases, with 9 bases left between them. The CDR3 sequence is 14 residues long. Germline V CDR1 and CDR2: SEHNR, FQNEAQ (reference sequence). The CDR3 DNA sequence: TGTGCCAGCAGCTTAGCGACGGGACAAGATACGCAGTATTTT. This codes for CASSLATGQDTQYF. The entire variable domain, with the rest obtained from reference TRBV7-9 and TRBJ2-3, is as follows: DTGVSQNPRHKITKRGQNVTFRCDPISEHNRLYWYRQTLGQGPEFLTYFQNEAQLEKSRLLSDRFSAERPKGSFSTLEIQRTEQGDSAMYLCASSLATGQDTQYFGPGTRLTVL.

The chain is built from TRBV7-3 and TRBJ2-3; D might be TRBD2 (6 bases). V was trimmed by 2 bases and J by 4 bases, leaving 16 bases between them. CDR1 is SGHTA, CDR2 FQGTGA, per germline. This CDR3 is 16 amino acids long. The CDR3 region has the DNA TGTGCCAGCAGCTTACCCGGGACTCTAGGGGCAGATACGCAGTATTTT. Encoded protein: CASSLPGTLGADTQYF.

This clonotype was picked up a small number of times. This sequence joins TRBV3-1 and TRBJ2-1; D possibly corresponds to TRBD2 (6 bases). The V end lost 6 bases, the J end lost 7 bases, and 16 bases lay between the germline ends. Germline assignment: CDR1 LGHDT and CDR2 YNNKEL (reference sequence). This CDR3 spans 14 amino acids. The chain's CDR3 is CASSRGGKSNEQFF. DNA of the CDR3: TGTGCCAGCAGTCGTGGGGGGAAGAGTAATGAGCAGTTCTTC.

This clonotype was counted only a few times. The chain joins TRBV28 to TRBJ2-5; no firm D call. The DNA end lines up better with TRBJ2-1; the J call may be wrong. Germline assignment: CDR1 MDHEN and CDR2 SYDVKM. The length of the CDR3 is 15 residues. CDR3 nucleotides: TGTGCCAGTTACGGGTCCGGAAAGGCGAGACATGAGCAGTTCTTC. Translating gives CASYGSGKARHEQFF.

The J gene is TRBJ1-2, the V gene TRBV7-2; TRBD1 matches 8 bases. The ends lost 0 bases at V and 8 bases at J; junction bases unmatched: 5. CDR3 length equals 14 residues. Germline V CDR1 and CDR2: SGHTA, FQGNSA. The CDR3 protein is CASSLAGTGKGYTF. The CDR3 coding sequence is TGTGCCAGCAGCTTAGCGGGGACAGGAAAAGGCTACACCTTC.

This rearrangement joins TRBV5-1 to TRBJ1-1; no definite D call. V dropped 0 bases and J dropped 6 bases, with 9 bases sitting between them. This CDR3 comprises 13 residues. The germline CDR1 and CDR2 sequences are SGHRS and YFSETQ. The CDR3 reads CASSLESSAEAFF. The CDR3, as DNA: TGCGCCAGCAGCTTGGAGTCGTCCGCTGAAGCTTTCTTT.

Concerning this clonotype itself: One end of the junction varies from germline; a read error may be responsible. This chain uses TRBV20-1 with TRBJ2-5, with TRBD2 as a possible D gene (6 bases). This CDR3 is 15 amino acids long. Germline V gene sequence: CDR1 DFQATT, CDR2 SNEGSKA (reference sequence). Here the CDR3 reads CSARDLTQEGNERFF. CDR3 DNA: TGCAGTGCTAGAGATTTAACCCAGGAGGGCAATGAGCGGTTCTTC.

This chain links TRBV20-1 with TRBJ2-7, with TRBD2 as a possible D gene (6 bases). Trimming took 7 bases from V and 2 from J, leaving 15 bases between them. In germline, CDR1 is DFQATT, CDR2 SNEGSKA (reference sequence). CDR3 length equals 13 residues. The CDR3 DNA is TGCAGTGACACGTCAACGGGGGCCTACGAGCAGTACTTC. Its protein is CSDTSTGAYEQYF.

The chain links TRBV29-1 to TRBJ1-2; unclear D gene. Deletions cut 7 bases from V and 2 bases from J, with 14 bases between. CDR3 length: 13 residues. Germline CDR1 reads SQVTM; CDR2 reads ANQGSEA. The CDR3 DNA reads TGCAGCGCGCGGTCAACCGCGAACTATGGCTACACCTTC. Protein product: CSARSTANYGYTF.